This TCR beta chain stems from a study of T-cell reconstitution after alpha-beta-depleted transplantation in children. The TCRbeta library incorporated unique molecular identifiers. Via MiXCR, TCRdb re-called the PCR reads, giving one row per CDR3 protein. The profile shows about 640,000 distinct CDR3 sequences, 13% of them singletons. The sample holds many counts of this clonotype. The sequence derives from a male patient younger than 18 who had a stem cell transplant for acute myeloid leukemia, so the T cells may come from the graft donor. This specimen consisted of PBMCs, mostly from graft donor cells, obtained 360 days after TCRalphabeta/CD19-depleted stem cell transplant.

The CDR3 loop reads CASSLGAGEQYF. DNA for the CDR3: TGTGCCAGCTCCCTAGGTGCAGGGGAGCAGTACTTC. The gene calls are TRBV12-3 or TRBV12-4 and TRBJ2-7, with a tentative D call TRBD1 (5 bases). With 8 bases removed from V and 7 bases from J, the gap between germline ends came to 15 bases. This CDR3 is 12 amino acids long.